The clone carrying this T cell receptor (beta chain) was detected many times. The antigen remains undetermined. Trimming left V 0 bases short and J 0 bases short, with 15 bases between. The CDR3 is made up of 17 amino acids. The germline CDR1 and CDR2 sequences are MNHEY and SVGAGI. RNA transcripts provided the template for amplifying TCR beta CDR3 regions. The library came from an HTBI-primed first-round RT-PCR and a second-round multiplex PCR. TCRdb independently ran MiXCR on the multiplex PCR reads; one entry per CDR3 protein. The table lists a few hundred thousand distinct CDR3 sequences, roughly a sixth of them singletons. The data were taken from a study of Graves' ophthalmopathy and Graves' hyperthyroidism. Whole-study context: Peripheral blood (taken before any treatment) was collected at initial diagnosis.

Overall study findings and caveats: Most thyroid clonotypes with frequency above 0.001 were detected in blood too.

The diagnostic workup employed clinical symptoms, serum thyroxine, TRAb, thyroid ultrasound and orbital computed tomography. The chain has TRBV6-5 and TRBJ2-7; perhaps TRBD1 as D (6 bases). The sample was peripheral blood. The TCR sequence derives from an adult man with Graves' ophthalmopathy. The CDR3 DNA reads as TGTGCCAGCAGTTACTCGCGGGTGGGGACATACTCCTACGAGCAGTACTTC. Translation: CASSYSRVGTYSYEQYF.